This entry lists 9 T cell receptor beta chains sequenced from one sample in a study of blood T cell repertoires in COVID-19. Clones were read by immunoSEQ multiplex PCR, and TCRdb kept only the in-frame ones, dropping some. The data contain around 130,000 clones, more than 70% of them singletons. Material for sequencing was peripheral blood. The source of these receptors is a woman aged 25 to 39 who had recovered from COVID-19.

The CDR3 loop reads CATTRPGVVADTQYF. DNA for the CDR3: TGTGCCACCACTCGTCCGGGGGTGGTGGCAGATACGCAGTATTTT. The V call is TRBV19, the J call TRBJ2-3; D perhaps matches TRBD2 (6 bases). The V gene lost 10 bases and the J gene lost 4 bases, with 21 bases spanning the gap. The CDR3 is 15 residues long. Per germline, CDR1 LNHDA and CDR2 SQIVND (reference sequence).

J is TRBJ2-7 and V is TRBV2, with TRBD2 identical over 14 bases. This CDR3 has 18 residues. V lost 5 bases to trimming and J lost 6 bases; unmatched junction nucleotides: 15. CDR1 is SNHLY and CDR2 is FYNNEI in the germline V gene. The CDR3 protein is CASSNPGGLAGEGLEQYF. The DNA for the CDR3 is TGTGCCAGCAGTAACCCGGGGGGACTAGCGGGAGAGGGGCTCGAGCAGTACTTC.

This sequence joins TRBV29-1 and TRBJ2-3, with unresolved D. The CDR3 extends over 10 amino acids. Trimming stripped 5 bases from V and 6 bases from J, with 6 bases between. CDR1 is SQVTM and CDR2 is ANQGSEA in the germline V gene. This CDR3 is CSVPLDTQYF. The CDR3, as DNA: TGCAGCGTTCCCCTTGATACGCAGTATTTT.

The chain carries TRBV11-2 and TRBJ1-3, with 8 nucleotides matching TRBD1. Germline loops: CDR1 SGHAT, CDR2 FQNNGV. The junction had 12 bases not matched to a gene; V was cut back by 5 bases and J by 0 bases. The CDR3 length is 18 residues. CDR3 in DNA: TGTGCCAGCAGCATTCCCGGGACAGGAGTCTTCTCTGGAAACACCATATATTTT. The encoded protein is CASSIPGTGVFSGNTIYF.

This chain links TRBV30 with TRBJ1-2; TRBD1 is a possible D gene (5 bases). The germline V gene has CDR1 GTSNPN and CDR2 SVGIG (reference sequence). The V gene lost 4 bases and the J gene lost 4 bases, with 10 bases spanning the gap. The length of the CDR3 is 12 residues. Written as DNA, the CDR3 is TGTGCCTGGACCCCGGGGGGCTATGGCTACACCTTC. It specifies CAWTPGGYGYTF.

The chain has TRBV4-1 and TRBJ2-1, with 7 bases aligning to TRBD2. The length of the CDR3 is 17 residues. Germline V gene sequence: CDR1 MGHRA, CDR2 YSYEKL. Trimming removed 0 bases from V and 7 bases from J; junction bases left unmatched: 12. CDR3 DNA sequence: TGCGCCAGCAGCCAAGATCAGTGGACTAGTCGGGTGAATGAGCAGTTCTTC. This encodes CASSQDQWTSRVNEQFF.

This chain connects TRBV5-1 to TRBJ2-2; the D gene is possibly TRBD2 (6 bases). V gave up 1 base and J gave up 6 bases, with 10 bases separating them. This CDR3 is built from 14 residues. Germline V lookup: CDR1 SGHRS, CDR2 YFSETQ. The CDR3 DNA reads TGCGCCAGCAGCTTGCCGGGGGTCCCCGGGGAGCTGTTTTTT. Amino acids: CASSLPGVPGELFF.

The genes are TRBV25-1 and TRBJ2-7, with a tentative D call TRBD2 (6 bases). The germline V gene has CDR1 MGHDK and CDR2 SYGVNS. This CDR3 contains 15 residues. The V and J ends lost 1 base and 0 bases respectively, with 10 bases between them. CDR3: CASSEWGDSSYEQYF. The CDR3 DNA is TGTGCCAGCAGTGAATGGGGGGACTCCTCCTACGAGCAGTACTTC.

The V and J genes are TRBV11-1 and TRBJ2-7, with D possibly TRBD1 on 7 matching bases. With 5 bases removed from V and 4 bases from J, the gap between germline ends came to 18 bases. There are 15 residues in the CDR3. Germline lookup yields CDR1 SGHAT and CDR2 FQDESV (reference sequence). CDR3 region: CASSLELTGTYEQYF. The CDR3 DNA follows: TGTGCCAGCAGCCTAGAGTTGACAGGGACTTACGAGCAGTACTTC.